One sample yielded the 14 T cell receptor beta chains listed below, sequenced in a study of T cells generated in artificial thymic organoids. TCRalpha and TCRbeta libraries were amplified separately by semi-nested PCR with TRAC or TRBC reverse primers. Using its own MiXCR run on the 5' RACE reads, TCRdb lists one record per CDR3 protein. The sample shows thousands of distinct CDR3 sequences, about 32% of them seen only once. The specimen was naive CD8+ T cells from blood. As for subset: CD3+TCRalphabeta+CD8SP T cells; for blood, CD45RO-CCR7+ naive CD8+ T cells. The receptors come from a human donor who gave cord blood stem cells for thymic organoid culture, a cardiac surgery patient who gave postnatal thymus, or a blood donor (not recorded which).

This clonotype was recorded a few times. CDR3 in DNA: TGTGCCAGCAGCTTTCTTGAAGTCGCGAACACCGGGGAGCTGTTTTTT. It yields the protein CASSFLEVANTGELFF. V gene TRBV7-2 combines with J gene TRBJ2-2; D not certain. The CDR3 sequence is 16 residues long. Germline lookup yields CDR1 SGHTA and CDR2 FQGNSA. V was shortened by 3 bases and J by 0 bases, with 11 bases between the two germline ends.

The V and J genes are TRBV19 and TRBJ2-1; 8 nucleotides line up with TRBD1. With 7 bases clipped from V and 5 bases from J, the junction kept 10 bases outside the gene matches. Per the germline V gene, CDR1 is LNHDA and CDR2 is SQIVND (reference sequence). This CDR3 comprises 15 residues. CDR3 DNA sequence: TGTGCCAGTAACTCCGACAGGGGAAGCGACAATGAGCAGTTCTTC. It yields the protein CASNSDRGSDNEQFF. Full variable domain (rest looked up from reference TRBV19 and TRBJ2-1): DGGITQSPKYLFRKEGQNVTLSCEQNLNHDAMYWYRQDPGQGLRLIYYSQIVNDFQKGDIAEGYSVSREKKESFPLTVTSAQKNPTAFYLCASNSDRGSDNEQFFGPGTRLTVL.

The V and J genes are TRBV6-2 or TRBV6-3 and TRBJ2-1; 10 bases match TRBD2. Germline loops: CDR1 MNHEY, CDR2 SVGEGT. This CDR3 is 21 amino acids long. With 6 bases clipped from V and 1 base from J, the junction kept 21 bases outside the gene matches. CDR3 loop: CASRVRPAGGLSIGSYNEQFF. The CDR3 DNA is TGTGCCAGCAGAGTTAGGCCAGCGGGGGGGCTTAGTATAGGTTCCTACAATGAGCAGTTCTTC.

The rearrangement links TRBV6-5 to TRBJ2-7, with D hard to call. The length of the CDR3 is 14 residues. With 2 bases removed from V and 4 bases from J, the gap between germline ends came to 12 bases. From germline, CDR1 is MNHEY and CDR2 SVGAGI. Written as DNA, the CDR3 is TGTGCCAGCAGTTACAGTGGGTCCGGGTACGAGCAGTACTTC. Translating it yields CASSYSGSGYEQYF.

This clonotype has a handful of counts. The junction and the germline gene differ at one end; a read error may be behind it. In nucleotides, the CDR3 is TGTACCAGCAGCCCAGTGGCTCCGGGACAGGGGAGCTCTGGAAACACCATATATTTT. Protein sequence: CTSSPVAPGQGSSGNTIYF. The gene calls are TRBV7-8 and TRBJ1-3; 10 positions agree with TRBD1. Germline CDR1 is SGHVS and CDR2 is FQNEAQ. The CDR3 consists of 19 residues.

This clonotype came up once. This chain connects TRBV5-4 to TRBJ2-7; 10 bases match TRBD1. Germline trimming cut 5 bases from V and 1 base from J; bases unmatched to any gene: 3. The CDR3 runs to 14 residues. CDR1 and CDR2 from the germline V gene are SGHNT and YYREEE (reference sequence). For the CDR3, the DNA is TGTGCCAGCAGACCGGGACAGGGGTCCTACGAGCAGTACTTC. It yields the protein CASRPGQGSYEQYF.

This clonotype is labeled medium-sized. V usage is TRBV6-1 and J usage is TRBJ2-7; 9 positions agree with TRBD1. Germline V gene sequence: CDR1 MNHNS, CDR2 SASEGT. Germline trimming cut 8 bases from V and 5 bases from J; bases unmatched to any gene: 16. The CDR3 consists of 16 residues. The CDR3 loop is CASSGTGLLPLHEQYF. CDR3 DNA sequence: TGTGCCAGCTCGGGGACAGGGCTCCTTCCTCTGCACGAGCAGTACTTC.

Only a few counts were recorded for this clonotype. The V gene is TRBV10-3, the J gene TRBJ2-7; D is perhaps TRBD1 (6 bases). The CDR3 loop spans 14 amino acids. The V end was cut by 8 bases, the J end by 2 bases, with 16 bases between. Per the germline V gene, CDR1 is ENHRY and CDR2 is SYGVKD. CDR3 protein: CAIRDTHGTYEQYF. The CDR3 DNA reads as TGTGCCATCCGGGACACCCATGGAACCTACGAGCAGTACTTC.

V and J are TRBV10-1 and TRBJ1-2; D is ambiguous. Germline lookup yields CDR1 WNHNN and CDR2 SYGVQD (reference sequence). The V end was cut by 1 base, the J end by 8 bases, with 5 bases between. The CDR3 is made up of 11 amino acids. CDR3: CASSECKGYTF. The CDR3 DNA reads TGCGCCAGCAGTGAGTGCAAGGGCTACACCTTC.

This clonotype counts as medium-sized. The rearrangement links TRBV7-9 to TRBJ1-4; D gene uncertain. V lost 4 bases and J 8 bases, leaving 17 bases between the germline ends. Germline assignment: CDR1 SEHNR and CDR2 FQNEAQ (reference sequence). The CDR3 is 15 residues long. CDR3 loop: CASSSDKGLEEKLFF. CDR3 in DNA: TGTGCCAGCAGCTCAGACAAGGGCCTTGAGGAAAAACTGTTTTTT. Based on the CDR3 plus reference TRBV7-9 and TRBJ1-4, the full variable domain is DTGVSQNPRHKITKRGQNVTFRCDPISEHNRLYWYRQTLGQGPEFLTYFQNEAQLEKSRLLSDRFSAERPKGSFSTLEIQRTEQGDSAMYLCASSSDKGLEEKLFFGSGTQLSVL.

Relative to its sample, this clonotype is medium-sized (0.01 to 0.1%). V gene TRBV20-1 combines with J gene TRBJ1-4; no firm D call. CDR1 and CDR2 (germline): DFQATT, SNEGSKA (reference sequence). The germline V and J ends were trimmed by 0 bases and 3 bases, with 11 bases remaining between them. This CDR3 is 15 amino acids long. The CDR3 loop is CSARDRQTANEKLFF. CDR3 nucleotides: TGCAGTGCTAGAGATAGGCAGACGGCTAATGAAAAACTGTTTTTT.

This clonotype was found once. The gene calls are TRBV4-1 and TRBJ2-2; D is possibly TRBD2 (6 bases). The CDR3 contains 15 residues. Germline assignment: CDR1 MGHRA and CDR2 YSYEKL. The V end lost 2 bases, the J end lost 7 bases, and 14 bases lay between the germline ends. CDR3 sequence: CASSQTGLPSGELFF. CDR3 sequence (DNA): TGCGCCAGCAGCCAAACGGGACTTCCCAGCGGGGAGCTGTTTTTT.

This clonotype has a handful of counts. The chain couples TRBV5-1 to TRBJ2-1; TRBD2 matches at 11 bases. Per germline, CDR1 SGHRS and CDR2 YFSETQ. V lost 4 bases to trimming and J lost 3 bases; unmatched junction nucleotides: 6. CDR3 length: 16 amino acids. In nucleotides, the CDR3 is TGCGCCAGCAGCGAGGGGACTAGCGGCCACTACAATGAGCAGTTCTTC. Its protein product is CASSEGTSGHYNEQFF.

In this sample, this clonotype is medium-sized. The gene calls are TRBV11-3 and TRBJ1-1; the D is unclear. Between the trimmed V and J ends, which lost 1 base and 1 base, there was a span of 4 bases. CDR1 is SGHNT, CDR2 YENEEA, per germline. The CDR3 loop spans 13 amino acids. CDR3 sequence reads: CASSLASNTEAFF. Written as DNA, the CDR3 is TGTGCCAGCAGCTTAGCTTCGAACACTGAAGCTTTCTTT.